The source of this T cell receptor beta chain is a study of OX40 agonist ivuxolimab in advanced cancers. Data came from immunoSEQ multiplex PCR; TCRdb stores just in-frame clones and leaves some out. The sample consists of about 46,000 clones, around 89% of them appearing once. The CDR3 is 16 amino acids. From germline, CDR1 is LGHNA and CDR2 YSLEER. Losses at the gene ends were 0 bases for V and 8 bases for J; bases not matched to a gene: 7. The sample consisted of CD4+ or CD8+ T cells sorted from blood, taken in a trial of the OX40 agonist ivuxolimab. The J gene is TRBJ2-1, the V gene TRBV4-3; TRBD2 matches at 10 bases. The source of this sequence is an adult with an advanced solid tumor such as melanoma, head and neck, liver or kidney cancer. The CDR3 loop reads CASSQDLAGARYEQFF. CDR3 nucleotide sequence: TGCGCCAGCAGCCAAGATCTAGCGGGAGCTCGGTATGAGCAGTTCTTC.